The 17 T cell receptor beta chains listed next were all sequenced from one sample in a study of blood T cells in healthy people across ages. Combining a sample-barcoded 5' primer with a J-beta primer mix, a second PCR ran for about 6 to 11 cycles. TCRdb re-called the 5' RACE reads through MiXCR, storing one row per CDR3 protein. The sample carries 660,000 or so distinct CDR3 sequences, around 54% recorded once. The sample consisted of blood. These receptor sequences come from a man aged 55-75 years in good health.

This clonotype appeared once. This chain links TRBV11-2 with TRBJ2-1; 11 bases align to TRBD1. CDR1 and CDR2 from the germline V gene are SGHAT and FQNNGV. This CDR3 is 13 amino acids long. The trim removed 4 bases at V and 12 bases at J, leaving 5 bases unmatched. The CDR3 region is CASSSDRGLGQFF. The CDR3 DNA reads TGTGCCAGCAGCTCGGACAGGGGGCTAGGGCAGTTCTTC.

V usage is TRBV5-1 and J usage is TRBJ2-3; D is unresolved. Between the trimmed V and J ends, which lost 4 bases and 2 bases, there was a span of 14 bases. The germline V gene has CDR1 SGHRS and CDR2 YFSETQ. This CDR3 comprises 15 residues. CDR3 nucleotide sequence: TGCGCCAGCAGCCCTCAGAGTCGCCTCACAGATACGCAGTATTTT. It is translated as CASSPQSRLTDTQYF.

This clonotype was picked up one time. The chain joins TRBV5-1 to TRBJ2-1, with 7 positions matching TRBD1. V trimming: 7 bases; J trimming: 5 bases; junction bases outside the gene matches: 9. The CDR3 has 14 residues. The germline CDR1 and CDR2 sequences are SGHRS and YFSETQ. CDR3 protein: CASQTGTANNEQFF. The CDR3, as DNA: TGCGCCAGCCAAACCGGGACAGCCAACAATGAGCAGTTCTTC.

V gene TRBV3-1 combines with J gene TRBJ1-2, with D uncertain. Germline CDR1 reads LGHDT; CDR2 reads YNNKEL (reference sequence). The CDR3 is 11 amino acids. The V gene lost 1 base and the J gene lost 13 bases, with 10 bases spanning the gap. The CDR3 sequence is CASSQVGRTTF. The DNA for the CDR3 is TGTGCCAGCAGCCAAGTGGGAAGAACCACCTTC.

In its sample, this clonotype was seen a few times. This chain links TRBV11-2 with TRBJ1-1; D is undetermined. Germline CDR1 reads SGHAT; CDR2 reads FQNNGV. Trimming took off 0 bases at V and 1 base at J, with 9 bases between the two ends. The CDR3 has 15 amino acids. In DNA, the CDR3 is TGTGCCAGCAGCTTAGACCGACACGAGAACACTGAAGCTTTCTTT. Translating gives CASSLDRHENTEAFF.

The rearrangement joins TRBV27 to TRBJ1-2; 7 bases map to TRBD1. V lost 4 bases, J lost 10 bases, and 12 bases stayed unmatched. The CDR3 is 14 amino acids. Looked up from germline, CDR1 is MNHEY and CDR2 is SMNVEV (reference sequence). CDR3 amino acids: CASSSQGPGWTYTF. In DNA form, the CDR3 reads TGTGCCAGCAGTTCACAGGGGCCAGGTTGGACCTACACCTTC.

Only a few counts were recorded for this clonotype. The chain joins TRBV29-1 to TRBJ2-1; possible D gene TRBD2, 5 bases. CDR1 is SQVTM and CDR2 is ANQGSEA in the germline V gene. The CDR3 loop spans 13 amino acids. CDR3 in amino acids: CTISGDSYNEQFF. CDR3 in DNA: TGCACCATATCCGGGGACTCCTACAATGAGCAGTTCTTC.

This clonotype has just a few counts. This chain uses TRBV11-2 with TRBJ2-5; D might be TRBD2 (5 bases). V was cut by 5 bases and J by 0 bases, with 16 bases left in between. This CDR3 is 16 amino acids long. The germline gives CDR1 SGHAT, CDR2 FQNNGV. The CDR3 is CASSKRASTYQETQYF. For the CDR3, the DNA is TGTGCCAGCAGCAAGAGGGCTAGCACGTACCAAGAGACCCAGTACTTC.

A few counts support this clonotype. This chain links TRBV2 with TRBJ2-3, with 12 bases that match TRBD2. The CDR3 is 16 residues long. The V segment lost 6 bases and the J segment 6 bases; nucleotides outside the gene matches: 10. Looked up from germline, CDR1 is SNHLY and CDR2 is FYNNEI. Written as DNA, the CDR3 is TGTGCCAGCAGCGGTAGGACTAGCGGGGTGACGGATACGCAGTATTTT. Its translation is CASSGRTSGVTDTQYF.

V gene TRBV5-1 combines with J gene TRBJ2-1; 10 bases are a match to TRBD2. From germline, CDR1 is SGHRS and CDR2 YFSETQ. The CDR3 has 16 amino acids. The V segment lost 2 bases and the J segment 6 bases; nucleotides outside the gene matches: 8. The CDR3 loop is CASSFGRTSGINEQFF. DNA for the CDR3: TGCGCCAGCAGCTTTGGCCGGACTAGCGGAATCAATGAGCAGTTCTTC.

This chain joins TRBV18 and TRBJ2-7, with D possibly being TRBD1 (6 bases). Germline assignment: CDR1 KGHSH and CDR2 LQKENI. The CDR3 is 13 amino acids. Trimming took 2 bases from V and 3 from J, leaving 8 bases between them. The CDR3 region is CASSPGDNYEQYF. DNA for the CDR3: TGTGCCAGCTCACCAGGGGACAACTACGAGCAGTACTTC.

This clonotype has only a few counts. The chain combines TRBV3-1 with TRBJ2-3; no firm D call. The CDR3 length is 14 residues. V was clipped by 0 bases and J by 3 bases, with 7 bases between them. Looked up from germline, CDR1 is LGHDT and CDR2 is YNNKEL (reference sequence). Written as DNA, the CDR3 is TGTGCCAGCAGCCAAGATCTTACAACAGATACGCAGTATTTT. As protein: CASSQDLTTDTQYF.

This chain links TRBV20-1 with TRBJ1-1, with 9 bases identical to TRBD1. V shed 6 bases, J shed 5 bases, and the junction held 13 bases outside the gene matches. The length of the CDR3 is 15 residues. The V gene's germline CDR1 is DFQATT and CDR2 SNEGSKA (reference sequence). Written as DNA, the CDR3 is TGCAGTGCCCCAAACGGGGGACAGGGTGGGACTGAAGCTTTCTTT. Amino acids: CSAPNGGQGGTEAFF.

The CDR3 DNA sequence: TGTGCCAGCAGGGGGCCAGCGGAGACCCAGTACTTC. Translating it yields CASRGPAETQYF. This rearrangement joins TRBV6-1 to TRBJ2-7, with D possibly TRBD1 on 5 matching bases. The end of the DNA aligns better with TRBJ2-5, so the J call may be wrong. The CDR3 is 12 amino acids. The germline V gene encodes CDR1 MNHNS and CDR2 SASEGT.

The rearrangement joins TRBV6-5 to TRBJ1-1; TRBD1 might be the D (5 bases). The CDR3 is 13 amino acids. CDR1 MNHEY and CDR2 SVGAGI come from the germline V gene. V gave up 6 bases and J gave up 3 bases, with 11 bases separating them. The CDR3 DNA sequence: TGTGCCAGCAGGGGGGGGAGGCACACTGAAGCTTTCTTT. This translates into CASRGGRHTEAFF.

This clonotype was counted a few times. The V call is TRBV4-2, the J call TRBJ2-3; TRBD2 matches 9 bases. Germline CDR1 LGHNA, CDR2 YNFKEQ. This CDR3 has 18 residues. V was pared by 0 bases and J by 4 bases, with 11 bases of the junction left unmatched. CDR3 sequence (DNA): TGTGCCAGCAGCCAAGACCCCGCGCGGGGGGGCATGCCAGATACGCAGTATTTT. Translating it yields CASSQDPARGGMPDTQYF.

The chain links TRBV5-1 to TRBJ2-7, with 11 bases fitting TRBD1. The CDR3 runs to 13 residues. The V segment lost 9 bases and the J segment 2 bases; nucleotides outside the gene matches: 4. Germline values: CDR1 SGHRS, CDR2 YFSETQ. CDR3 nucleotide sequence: TGCGCCAATCCGGGACAGGGGGCCTACGAGCAGTACTTC. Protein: CANPGQGAYEQYF.